This TCR beta chain was sequenced in a study of cytomegalovirus exposure and HLA in healthy donors. Findings and caveats of the study: TCR beta chains associated with HLA were, in a later analysis, more clonally expanded than equally common others. Rates of TCR association differed by HLA locus in a later analysis, with DRB1 highest and HLA-C lowest. Among TCR sequences, most were rare, though some public TCRs appeared in many donors. Overall, roughly 170 TCR beta chains were annotated as cytomegalovirus-associated.

The study ran its PCR with 60 Vbeta and 13 Jbeta primers. Data came from immunoSEQ multiplex PCR; TCRdb stores just in-frame clones and leaves some out. The sample consists of fewer than 250,000 clones, approximately 82% of them appearing once. Looked up from germline, CDR1 is MNHNS and CDR2 is SASEGT. V was cut by 0 bases and J by 2 bases, with 10 bases left in between. The CDR3 has 15 residues. To note about this clone: Its antigen is unknown.

The rearrangement links TRBV6-1 to TRBJ2-5; TRBD1 might be the D (6 bases). Material for sequencing was PBMCs. This clonotype originated in a man between 18 and 35 years old in good health and CMV-seronegative. For the CDR3, the DNA is TGTGCCAGCAGTGAAGCGGGACACCCACAAGAGACCCAGTACTTC. It codes for CASSEAGHPQETQYF.